These 10 T cell receptor beta chains were sequenced from one sample in a study of shared clonotypes between healthy human individuals. Repertoires were generated with immunoSEQ multiplex PCR, while TCRdb's copy carries only in-frame clones and drops some. The sample yields millions of clones, 85% to 95% seen once. Naive CD8 cells lacked CD45RO, underwent positive selection for CCR7 and left out terminally differentiated effector memory CD45RA+ cells. The material sequenced was naive CD8+ T cells sorted from blood. These receptors all come from a man between 18 and 29 years old in good health.

A note on this clone: The sample contains more than one DNA sequence encoding this CDR3. This sequence joins TRBV19 and TRBJ2-7, with 8 bases fitting TRBD2. The CDR3 totals 14 residues. Germline values: CDR1 LNHDA, CDR2 SQIVND (reference sequence). Trimming took 5 bases from V and 0 from J; bases not matched to a gene: 3. For the CDR3, the DNA is TGTGCCAGTAGTTTAGCGGGAAGCTCCTACGAGCAGTACTTC. It yields the protein CASSLAGSSYEQYF.

This chain joins TRBV10-3 and TRBJ2-7; D gene ambiguous. The length of the CDR3 is 13 residues. Germline lookup yields CDR1 ENHRY and CDR2 SYGVKD. V was shortened by 10 bases and J by 0 bases, with 13 bases between the two germline ends. The CDR3 DNA follows: TGTGCCACCATAGATTCCGGCTCCTACGAGCAGTACTTC. This translates into CATIDSGSYEQYF.

The chain couples TRBV13 to TRBJ1-2, with 8 bases identical to TRBD1. This CDR3 contains 15 residues. CDR1 PRHDT and CDR2 FYEKMQ come from the germline V gene (reference sequence). V lost 5 bases and J lost 5; bases outside the gene matches: 10. CDR3 protein: CASSARGQALYGYTF. The CDR3 region has the DNA TGTGCCAGCAGCGCCCGGGGACAGGCATTATATGGCTACACCTTC.

CDR3 nucleotide sequence: TGTGCCAGCAGCGCCCCTATGGTAGCGGGCAGCTCCTACAATGAGCAGTTCTTC. Translated: CASSAPMVAGSSYNEQFF. V gene TRBV9 combines with J gene TRBJ2-1; 7 nucleotides match TRBD2. CDR1 and CDR2 (germline): SGDLS, YYNGEE. J lost 0 bases, V lost 3 bases, and 12 bases had no gene match. This CDR3 is 18 amino acids long.

The chain joins TRBV13 to TRBJ2-2, with D possibly being TRBD1 (5 bases). The V end was cut by 5 bases, the J end by 8 bases, with 18 bases between. Germline assignment: CDR1 PRHDT and CDR2 FYEKMQ (reference sequence). The CDR3 is made up of 15 amino acids. CDR3 amino acids: CASSRATYRQGELFF. The CDR3 nucleotides are TGTGCCAGCAGCCGAGCAACATATCGACAGGGGGAGCTGTTTTTT.

This clone appeared a single time. The rearrangement links TRBV2 to TRBJ2-3; perhaps D is TRBD1 or TRBD2 (5 bases each). V was cut by 7 bases and J by 2 bases, with 19 bases left in between. The CDR3 is 16 residues long. Germline CDR1 reads SNHLY; CDR2 reads FYNNEI. The CDR3 DNA sequence: TGTGCCAGCACCATGACGGGACGTGGGGACACAGATACGCAGTATTTT. This sequence encodes CASTMTGRGDTDTQYF.

The rearrangement links TRBV5-1 to TRBJ2-2; unclear D gene. There are 16 residues in the CDR3. Between the trimmed V and J ends, which lost 4 bases and 2 bases, there was a span of 15 bases. CDR1 is SGHRS and CDR2 is YFSETQ in the germline V gene. This CDR3 is CASSPPIRVNTGELFF. DNA for the CDR3: TGCGCCAGCAGCCCCCCGATTAGAGTAAACACCGGGGAGCTGTTTTTT.

V and J are TRBV7-9 and TRBJ2-1; D assignment may be TRBD1 or TRBD2 (6 bases each). V was cut by 5 bases and J by 12 bases, with 14 bases left in between. This CDR3 is 12 amino acids long. Germline V gene sequence: CDR1 SEHNR, CDR2 FQNEAQ (reference sequence). CDR3 coding DNA: TGTGCCAGCAGCGGGCGGGACATAGGGCAGTTCTTC. Protein: CASSGRDIGQFF.

As to this clone: No DNA is shown, since the ends of the CDR3 on it are uncertain; the CDR3 is the one TCRdb lists. The J gene is TRBJ2-3, the V gene TRBV7-2; TRBD2 is the table's D call, not checked against the DNA. From germline, CDR1 is SGHTA and CDR2 FQGNSA. The CDR3 extends over 17 residues, inclusive of both ends. This CDR3 is CASSFLWRDPSTDTQYF.

Regarding this clone: The sample carries other DNA sequences with the same CDR3. The rearrangement joins TRBV6-5 to TRBJ2-7; D not resolved. With 2 bases removed from V and 3 bases from J, the gap between germline ends came to 5 bases. Germline V gene data show CDR1 as MNHEY and CDR2 as SVGAGI. The CDR3 is 12 residues long. The CDR3 is CASSYDSYEQYF. Written as DNA, the CDR3 is TGTGCCAGCAGTTACGATAGCTACGAGCAGTACTTC.